These 20 T cell receptor beta chains came from one sample sequenced in a study of blood T cell repertoires in COVID-19. Sequenced by immunoSEQ multiplex PCR; TCRdb stores in-frame clones only, minus some. The repertoire includes around 300,000 clones, roughly 88% of them detected once, and 5% sits in the top ten. Specimen: PBMCs or T cells enriched from blood (not recorded which). These receptors were taken from a man aged 30-40 years who had recovered from COVID-19.

The V call is TRBV18, the J call TRBJ1-5, with D possibly matching TRBD1 (6 bases). Trimming pared 5 bases from V and 4 bases from J, leaving 15 bases between. The CDR3 extends over 15 amino acids. Per germline, CDR1 KGHSH and CDR2 LQKENI. As DNA, the CDR3 is TGTGCCAGCTCAAACCGACAGGATTCGAATCAGCCCCAGCATTTT. As protein: CASSNRQDSNQPQHF.

DNA of the CDR3: TGTGCCAGTAGTATAGAAGGGACGGGGGGGCCAGATACGCAGTATTTT. Protein product: CASSIEGTGGPDTQYF. The chain links TRBV19 to TRBJ2-3; the match to TRBD2 covers 8 bases. CDR3 length: 16 amino acids. Per germline, CDR1 LNHDA and CDR2 SQIVND (reference sequence). V lost 0 bases, J lost 4 bases, and 6 bases stayed unmatched.

The chain combines TRBV7-9 with TRBJ1-2; TRBD1 matches at 7 bases. Germline V gene lookup returns CDR1 SEHNR and CDR2 FQNEAQ (reference sequence). V shed 7 bases and J 2 bases; nucleotides not matched to a gene: 7. CDR3 length equals 14 residues. The CDR3 nucleotides read TGTGCCAGCATCAATCCGGGACAGAACTATGGCTACACCTTC. This encodes CASINPGQNYGYTF.

The V call is TRBV11-3, the J call TRBJ2-2; 9 positions match TRBD1. The CDR3 is made up of 15 amino acids. V gave up 3 bases and J gave up 6 bases; unmatched junction bases: 5. Germline V gene lookup returns CDR1 SGHNT and CDR2 YENEEA. The CDR3 DNA follows: TGTGCCAGCAGCTTCGGGACAGGGCGGGCCGGGGAGCTGTTTTTT. Translated: CASSFGTGRAGELFF.

This chain uses TRBV4-2 with TRBJ2-1, with unresolved D. Germline lookup yields CDR1 LGHNA and CDR2 YNFKEQ. The CDR3 loop spans 12 amino acids. The V end lost 6 bases, the J end lost 5 bases, and 8 bases lay between the germline ends. The CDR3, as DNA: TGTGCCAGCAGTTACAGAGACAATGAGCAGTTCTTC. It is translated as CASSYRDNEQFF.

The rearrangement joins TRBV6-5 to TRBJ2-3; 11 bases map to TRBD2. There are 12 residues in the CDR3. Trimming at V came to 8 bases and at J to 13 bases, leaving 8 bases not matched to a gene. Germline V gene sequence: CDR1 MNHEY, CDR2 SVGAGI. The CDR3 nucleotides read TGTGCCAGCGGGTCCCCGGGACTAGCGGAGTATTTT. Translated: CASGSPGLAEYF.

The chain recombines TRBV19 with TRBJ2-3; a weak D match, TRBD2 (6 bases). V was clipped by 9 bases and J by 2 bases, with 12 bases between them. CDR3 length equals 13 residues. The V gene's germline CDR1 is LNHDA and CDR2 SQIVND (reference sequence). CDR3: CASRLDPTDTQYF. In DNA form, the CDR3 reads TGTGCCAGCAGACTAGACCCCACAGATACGCAGTATTTT. The whole variable domain, remainder taken from reference TRBV19 and TRBJ2-3, is DGGITQSPKYLFRKEGQNVTLSCEQNLNHDAMYWYRQDPGQGLRLIYYSQIVNDFQKGDIAEGYSVSREKKESFPLTVTSAQKNPTAFYLCASRLDPTDTQYFGPGTRLTVL.

V is TRBV5-1 and J is TRBJ1-1, with D hard to call. The V gene lost 1 base and the J gene lost 1 base, with 11 bases spanning the gap. This CDR3 spans 15 amino acids. Germline-derived CDR1 and CDR2 are SGHRS and YFSETQ. CDR3 nucleotides: TGCGCCAGCAGCTTGCGCGCGGCTTCGAACACTGAAGCTTTCTTT. Translating it yields CASSLRAASNTEAFF. The entire variable domain, with the rest obtained from reference TRBV5-1 and TRBJ1-1, is as follows: KAGVTQTPRYLIKTRGQQVTLSCSPISGHRSVSWYQQTPGQGLQFLFEYFSETQRNKGNFPGRFSGRQFSNSRSEMNVSTLELGDSALYLCASSLRAASNTEAFFGQGTRLTVV.

The chain recombines TRBV7-7 with TRBJ1-5, with 9 bases matching TRBD1. With V trimmed by 9 bases and J by 9 bases, 3 bases remained unmatched. The CDR3 covers 11 residues. CDR1 SSHAT and CDR2 FNYEAQ come from the germline V gene (reference sequence). CDR3 protein: CARGQGRPQHF. The CDR3, as DNA: TGTGCCAGGGGACAGGGCCGGCCCCAGCATTTT.

V and J are TRBV5-6 and TRBJ1-3; possibly TRBD1 for D (5 bases). The V end lost 5 bases, the J end lost 8 bases, and 20 bases lay between the germline ends. The CDR3 is 15 residues long. Germline V lookup: CDR1 SGHDT, CDR2 YYEEEE. CDR3 region: CASSSDRGAGDTIYF. The CDR3 DNA is TGTGCCAGCAGTTCCGACCGGGGCGCGGGAGACACCATATATTTT.

V usage is TRBV5-1 and J usage is TRBJ2-7; TRBD2 is a possible D gene (5 bases). The V gene's germline CDR1 is SGHRS and CDR2 YFSETQ. Trimming pared 0 bases from V and 6 bases from J, leaving 13 bases between. CDR3 length: 14 amino acids. CDR3: CASSLATYAGEQYF. The CDR3 DNA follows: TGCGCCAGCAGCTTGGCGACCTACGCGGGCGAGCAGTACTTC.

This chain uses TRBV5-6 with TRBJ2-3; possible D gene TRBD2, 6 bases. With 4 bases removed from V and 2 bases from J, the gap between germline ends came to 14 bases. Germline V gene data show CDR1 as SGHDT and CDR2 as YYEEEE. The CDR3 loop spans 15 amino acids. CDR3 region: CASSQLGGVTDTQYF. In DNA, the CDR3 is TGTGCCAGCAGCCAGCTAGGAGGGGTCACAGATACGCAGTATTTT. Complete variable domain (other parts from reference TRBV5-6 and TRBJ2-3): DAGVTQSPTHLIKTRGQQVTLRCSPKSGHDTVSWYQQALGQGPQFIFQYYEEEERQRGNFPDRFSGHQFPNYSSELNVNALLLGDSALYLCASSQLGGVTDTQYFGPGTRLTVL.

The chain carries TRBV5-4 and TRBJ1-2; unclear D gene. This CDR3 has 14 amino acids. Germline CDR1 SGHNT, CDR2 YYREEE (reference sequence). Deletions cut 1 base from V and 1 base from J, with 8 bases between. Here the CDR3 DNA reads TGTGCCAGCAGCTTGAGCGTCAGTAACTATGGCTACACCTTC. The encoded protein is CASSLSVSNYGYTF.

The CDR3 sequence is CASSPRTGITDTQYF. As DNA, the CDR3 is TGTGCCAGTAGTCCTCGGACAGGTATCACAGATACGCAGTATTTT. V gene TRBV19 combines with J gene TRBJ2-3; 7 bases are shared with TRBD1. Germline V gene data show CDR1 as LNHDA and CDR2 as SQIVND (reference sequence). After removal of 5 bases from V and 2 bases from J, the junction contained 7 bases not matched to a gene. The CDR3 is 15 residues long.

V is TRBV19 and J is TRBJ1-6; TRBD1 matches 9 bases. Germline V gives CDR1 LNHDA, CDR2 SQIVND (reference sequence). The V segment lost 6 bases and the J segment 8 bases; nucleotides outside the gene matches: 17. The CDR3 contains 18 residues. The CDR3 sequence: CASSLPGTGLGVDSPLHF. In DNA, the CDR3 is TGTGCCAGTAGCCTACCCGGGACAGGGTTGGGCGTGGATTCACCCCTCCACTTT. Full variable domain (missing parts from reference TRBV19 and TRBJ1-6): DGGITQSPKYLFRKEGQNVTLSCEQNLNHDAMYWYRQDPGQGLRLIYYSQIVNDFQKGDIAEGYSVSREKKESFPLTVTSAQKNPTAFYLCASSLPGTGLGVDSPLHFGNGTRLTVT.

This clone was found once. The chain recombines TRBV5-1 with TRBJ2-3, with 8 positions matching TRBD2. Germline CDR1 is SGHRS and CDR2 is YFSETQ. The V gene end was trimmed by 1 base and the J gene end by 2 bases; junction bases not matched to a gene: 3. The CDR3 consists of 15 residues. CDR3 sequence: CASSLSRGVTDTQYF. CDR3 coding DNA: TGCGCCAGCAGCTTGTCGCGGGGGGTCACAGATACGCAGTATTTT.

The chain carries TRBV5-4 and TRBJ2-7; unclear D gene. The V gene lost 0 bases and the J gene lost 0 bases, with 10 bases spanning the gap. Germline loops: CDR1 SGHNT, CDR2 YYREEE (reference sequence). The CDR3 sequence is 15 residues long. The CDR3 loop is CASSLVQERSYEQYF. The DNA of the CDR3 is TGTGCCAGCAGCTTGGTTCAGGAACGCTCCTACGAGCAGTACTTC.

The chain employs TRBV6-6 and TRBJ1-5; TRBD1 might be the D (6 bases). The CDR3 is 15 residues long. Trimming removed 2 bases from V and 2 bases from J, with 10 bases in between. Germline V CDR1 and CDR2: MNHNY, SVGAGI (reference sequence). In DNA form, the CDR3 reads TGTGCCAGCAGTTACGTCGCAGGGGGCAATCAGCCCCAGCATTTT. It codes for CASSYVAGGNQPQHF.

The V and J genes are TRBV5-6 and TRBJ2-1, with TRBD2 identical over 10 bases. The trim removed 4 bases at V and 3 bases at J, leaving 4 bases unmatched. The CDR3 covers 15 residues. Germline CDR1 is SGHDT and CDR2 is YYEEEE. The CDR3 nucleotides are TGTGCCAGCAGCCCAACTAGCGGGGTCTACAATGAGCAGTTCTTC. Translation gives CASSPTSGVYNEQFF. Combining the CDR3 with reference TRBV5-6 and TRBJ2-1 gives the whole variable domain DAGVTQSPTHLIKTRGQQVTLRCSPKSGHDTVSWYQQALGQGPQFIFQYYEEEERQRGNFPDRFSGHQFPNYSSELNVNALLLGDSALYLCASSPTSGVYNEQFFGPGTRLTVL.

The chain employs TRBV7-9 and TRBJ2-5; 10 bases are a match to TRBD2. V shed 4 bases and J 4 bases; nucleotides not matched to a gene: 9. CDR1 and CDR2 (germline): SEHNR, FQNEAQ (reference sequence). The CDR3 is 16 amino acids. CDR3 region: CASSSPLSGGIETQYF. DNA for the CDR3: TGTGCCAGCAGCTCCCCCCTTAGCGGGGGGATAGAGACCCAGTACTTC.